This T cell receptor beta chain was documented in a study of blood T cell repertoires in COVID-19. About the research overall: Specimens from acute and convalescent COVID-19 originated in the United States, Italy and Spain. T cells, B-cell-depleted T cells, or PBMCs supplied cDNA or gDNA.

V trimming: 6 bases; J trimming: 10 bases; junction bases outside the gene matches: 14. Germline lookup yields CDR1 MDHEN and CDR2 SYDVKM. This CDR3 has 15 residues. Per the original data handling: Using reference gene primer amplification, nucleated cell counts were estimated. Here immunoSEQ multiplex PCR was the method, and the copy in TCRdb shows in-frame clones only, minus some. V, J and clone size reflect that table, while D and trimming were determined from the DNA. This table holds some 370,000 clones, nearly 90% found once. This chain uses TRBV28 with TRBJ1-1, with TRBD1 identical over 10 bases. Sequenced material: peripheral blood. This TCR was recovered from a man in his late teens or twenties with active or convalescent COVID-19. The DNA for the CDR3 is TGTGCCAGCAGGGGGGCCGGGACAGGGGAAGGTTCAGCTTTCTTT. Translation gives CASRGAGTGEGSAFF.